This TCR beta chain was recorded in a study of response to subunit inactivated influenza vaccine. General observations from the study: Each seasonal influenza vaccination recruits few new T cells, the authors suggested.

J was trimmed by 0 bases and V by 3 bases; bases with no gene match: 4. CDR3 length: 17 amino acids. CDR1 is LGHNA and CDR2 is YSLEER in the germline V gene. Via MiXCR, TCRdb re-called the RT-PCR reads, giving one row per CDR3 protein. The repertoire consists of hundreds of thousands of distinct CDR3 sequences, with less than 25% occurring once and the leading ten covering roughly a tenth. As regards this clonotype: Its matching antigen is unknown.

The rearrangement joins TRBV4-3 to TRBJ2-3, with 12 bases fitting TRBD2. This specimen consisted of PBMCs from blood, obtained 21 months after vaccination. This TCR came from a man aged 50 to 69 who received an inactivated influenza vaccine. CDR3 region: CASSQDGLAGSTDTQYF. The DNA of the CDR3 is TGCGCCAGCAGCCAGGACGGACTAGCGGGAAGCACAGATACGCAGTATTTT.